This T cell receptor beta chain was profiled in a study of blood T cell repertoires in COVID-19. Study context: COVID-19 samples from acute and convalescent phases originated in the United States, Italy and Spain.

Here immunoSEQ multiplex PCR was the method, and the copy in TCRdb shows in-frame clones only, minus some. This table has about 430,000 clones, around nine tenths appearing once. The CDR3 spans 17 residues. CDR1 and CDR2 from the germline V gene are SGHTS and YDEGEE. Trimming cost V 2 bases and J 3 bases, with 15 bases left between them. Participants reported their clinical history, and cohort assignment relied on those reports. Exposed participants encountered a COVID-19 case during the 2 weeks preceding study entry. This clone was seen many times. The rearrangement links TRBV5-8 to TRBJ1-6, with a tentative D call TRBD1 (6 bases). The source material was PBMCs or T cells enriched from blood (not recorded which). This sequence was found in a woman aged 18-29 years who had been exposed to COVID-19. CDR3 sequence: CASSLAKGESYNSPLHF. The CDR3 DNA follows: TGTGCCAGCAGCTTAGCTAAGGGGGAGAGCTATAATTCACCCCTCCACTTT. Full variable domain (rest looked up from reference TRBV5-8 and TRBJ1-6): EAGVTQSPTHLIKTRGQQATLRCSPISGHTSVYWYQQALGLGLQFLLWYDEGEERNRGNFPPRFSGRQFPNYSSELNVNALELEDSALYLCASSLAKGESYNSPLHFGNGTRLTVT.